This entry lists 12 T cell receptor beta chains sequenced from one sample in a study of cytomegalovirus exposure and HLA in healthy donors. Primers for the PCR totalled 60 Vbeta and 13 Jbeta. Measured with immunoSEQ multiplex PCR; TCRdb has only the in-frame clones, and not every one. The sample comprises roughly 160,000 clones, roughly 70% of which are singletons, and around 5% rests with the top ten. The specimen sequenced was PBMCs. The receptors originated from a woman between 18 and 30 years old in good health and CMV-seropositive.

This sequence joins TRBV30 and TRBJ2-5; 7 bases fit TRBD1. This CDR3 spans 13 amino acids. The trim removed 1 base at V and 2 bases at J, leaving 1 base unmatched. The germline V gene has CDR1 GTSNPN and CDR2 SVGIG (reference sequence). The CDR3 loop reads CAWSGDRQETQYF. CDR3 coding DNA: TGTGCCTGGAGTGGGGACAGACAAGAGACCCAGTACTTC.

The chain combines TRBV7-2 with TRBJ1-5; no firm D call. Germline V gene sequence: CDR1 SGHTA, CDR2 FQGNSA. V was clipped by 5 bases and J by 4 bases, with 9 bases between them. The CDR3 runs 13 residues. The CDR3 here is CASSTSFNQPQHF. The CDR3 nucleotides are TGTGCCAGCAGCACTTCCTTTAATCAGCCCCAGCATTTT.

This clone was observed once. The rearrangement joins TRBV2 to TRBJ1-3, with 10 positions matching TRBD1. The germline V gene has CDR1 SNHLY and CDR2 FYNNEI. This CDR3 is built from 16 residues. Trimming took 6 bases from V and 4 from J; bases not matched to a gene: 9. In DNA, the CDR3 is TGTGCCAGCAGCACCCGGGACAGGGGTACAGGAAACACCATATATTTT. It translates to CASSTRDRGTGNTIYF.

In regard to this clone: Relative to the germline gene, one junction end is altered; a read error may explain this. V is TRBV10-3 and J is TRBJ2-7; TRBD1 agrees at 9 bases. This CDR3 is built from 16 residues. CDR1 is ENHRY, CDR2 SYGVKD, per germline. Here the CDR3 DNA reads TGTGCCAGCAGTGAAAGTTCGGGGACAGGGAACAGCGAGCAGTACTTC. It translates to CASSESSGTGNSEQYF.

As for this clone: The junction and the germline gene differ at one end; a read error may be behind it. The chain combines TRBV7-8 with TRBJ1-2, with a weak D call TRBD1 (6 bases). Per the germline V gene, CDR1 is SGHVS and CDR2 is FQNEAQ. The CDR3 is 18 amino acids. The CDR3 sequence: CASSLGVSGLGANYGCTF. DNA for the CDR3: TGTGCCAGCAGCTTAGGAGTGTCAGGCCTGGGGGCTAACTATGGCTGCACCTTC.

The CDR3 sequence: CASSPVGPFNQPQHF. The CDR3 DNA reads TGTGCCAGCTCACCAGTTGGCCCGTTTAATCAGCCCCAGCATTTT. This sequence joins TRBV18 and TRBJ1-5; no clear D gene. CDR1 and CDR2 from the germline V gene are KGHSH and LQKENI. CDR3 size: 15 residues. Trimming cost V 2 bases and J 4 bases, with 12 bases left between them.

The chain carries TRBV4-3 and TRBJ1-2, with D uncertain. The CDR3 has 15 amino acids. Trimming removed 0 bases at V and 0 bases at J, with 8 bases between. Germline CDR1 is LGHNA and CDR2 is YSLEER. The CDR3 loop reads CASSQDPGTNYGYTF. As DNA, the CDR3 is TGCGCCAGCAGCCAAGACCCGGGAACTAACTATGGCTACACCTTC.

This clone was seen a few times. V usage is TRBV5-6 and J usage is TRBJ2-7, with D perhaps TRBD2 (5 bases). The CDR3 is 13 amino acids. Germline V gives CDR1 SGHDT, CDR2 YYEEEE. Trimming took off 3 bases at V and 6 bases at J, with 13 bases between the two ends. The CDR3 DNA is TGTGCCAGCAGCTCCTGGGAGATAGGCGAGCAGTACTTC. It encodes CASSSWEIGEQYF. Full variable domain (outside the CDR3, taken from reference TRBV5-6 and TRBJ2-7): DAGVTQSPTHLIKTRGQQVTLRCSPKSGHDTVSWYQQALGQGPQFIFQYYEEEERQRGNFPDRFSGHQFPNYSSELNVNALLLGDSALYLCASSSWEIGEQYFGPGTRLTVT.

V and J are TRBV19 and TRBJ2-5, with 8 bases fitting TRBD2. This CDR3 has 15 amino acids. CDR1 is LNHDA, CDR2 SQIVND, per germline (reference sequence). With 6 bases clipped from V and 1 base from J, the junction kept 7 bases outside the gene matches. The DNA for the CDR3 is TGTGCCAGTAGCGGAGCGGGGGCGATCCAAGAGACCCAGTACTTC. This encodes CASSGAGAIQETQYF. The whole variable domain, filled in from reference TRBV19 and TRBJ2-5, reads DGGITQSPKYLFRKEGQNVTLSCEQNLNHDAMYWYRQDPGQGLRLIYYSQIVNDFQKGDIAEGYSVSREKKESFPLTVTSAQKNPTAFYLCASSGAGAIQETQYFGPGTRLLVL.

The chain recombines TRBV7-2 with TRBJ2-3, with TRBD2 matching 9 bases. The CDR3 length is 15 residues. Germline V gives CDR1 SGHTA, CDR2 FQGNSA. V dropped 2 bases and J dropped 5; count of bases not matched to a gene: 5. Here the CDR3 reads CASSLRRGGGDTQYF. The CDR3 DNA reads TGTGCCAGCAGCTTAAGGCGGGGGGGCGGAGATACGCAGTATTTT.

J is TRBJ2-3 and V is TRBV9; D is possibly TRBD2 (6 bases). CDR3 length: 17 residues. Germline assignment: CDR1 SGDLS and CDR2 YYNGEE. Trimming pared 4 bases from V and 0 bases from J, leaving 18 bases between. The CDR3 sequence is CASSYSGERASTDTQYF. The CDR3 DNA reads TGTGCCAGCAGCTATAGTGGTGAGCGGGCTAGCACAGATACGCAGTATTTT.

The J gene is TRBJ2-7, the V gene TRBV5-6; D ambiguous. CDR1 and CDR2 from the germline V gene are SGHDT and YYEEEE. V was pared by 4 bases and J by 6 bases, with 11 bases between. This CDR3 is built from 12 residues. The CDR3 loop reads CASSPLVGEQYF. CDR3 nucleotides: TGTGCCAGCAGCCCCCTAGTGGGCGAGCAGTACTTC. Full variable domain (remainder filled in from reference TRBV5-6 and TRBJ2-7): DAGVTQSPTHLIKTRGQQVTLRCSPKSGHDTVSWYQQALGQGPQFIFQYYEEEERQRGNFPDRFSGHQFPNYSSELNVNALLLGDSALYLCASSPLVGEQYFGPGTRLTVT.